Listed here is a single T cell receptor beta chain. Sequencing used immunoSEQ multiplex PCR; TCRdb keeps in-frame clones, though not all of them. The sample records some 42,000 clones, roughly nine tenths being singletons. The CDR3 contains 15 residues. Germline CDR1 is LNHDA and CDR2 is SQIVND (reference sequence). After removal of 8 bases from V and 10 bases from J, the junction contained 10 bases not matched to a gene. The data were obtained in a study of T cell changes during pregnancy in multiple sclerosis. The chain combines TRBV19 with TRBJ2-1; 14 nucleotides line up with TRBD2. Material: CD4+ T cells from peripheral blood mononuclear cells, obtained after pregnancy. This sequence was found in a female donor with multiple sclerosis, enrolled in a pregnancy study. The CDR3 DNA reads TGTGCCAGTCTTCCGACTAGCGGGGGGGGAGGGGAGCAGTTCTTC. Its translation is CASLPTSGGGGEQFF.